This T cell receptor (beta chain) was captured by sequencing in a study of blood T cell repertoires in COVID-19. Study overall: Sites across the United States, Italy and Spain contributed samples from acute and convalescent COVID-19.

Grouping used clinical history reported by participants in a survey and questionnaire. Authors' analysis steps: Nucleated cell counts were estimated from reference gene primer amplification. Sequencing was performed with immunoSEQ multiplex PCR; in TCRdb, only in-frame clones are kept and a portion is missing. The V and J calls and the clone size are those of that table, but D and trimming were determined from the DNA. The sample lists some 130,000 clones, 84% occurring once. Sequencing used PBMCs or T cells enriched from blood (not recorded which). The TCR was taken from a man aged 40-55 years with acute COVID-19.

CDR3 amino acids: CASSEGSRGRETQYF. CDR3 DNA sequence: TGTGCCAGCAGTGAAGGAAGCAGGGGTAGGGAGACCCAGTACTTC. The rearrangement links TRBV6-1 to TRBJ2-5, with D possibly TRBD1 on 6 matching bases. Per germline, CDR1 MNHNS and CDR2 SASEGT. V was trimmed by 1 base and J by 5 bases, leaving 14 bases between them. CDR3 length: 15 residues.